The T cell receptor beta chain under discussion was sequenced for a study of tumor-infiltrating lymphocytes in primary liver carcinoma. A primer matching the constant region was used to make TCR beta cDNA from approximately 500 ng of total RNA. Three nested multiplex PCR rounds, a slightly modified ARM-PCR, produced the libraries for TCR beta. The two initial PCR rounds, nine to eleven cycles each, used TRBV1-TRBV30 forward and C-beta reverse primers. TCRdb itself ran the multiplex PCR reads through MiXCR, one entry per CDR3 protein. This table has about 99,000 distinct CDR3 sequences, more than 60% appearing once. DNA and RNA were both co-extracted from roughly 18-30 mg of bulk tissue that had not been sorted. The germline gives CDR1 MDHEN, CDR2 SYDVKM. Trimming left V 6 bases short and J 3 bases short, with 12 bases between. The CDR3 contains 14 residues. For this clonotype: Without the conserved terminal phenylalanine or tryptophan, this CDR3 likely stems from a read error.

The receptor's source is a woman in her sixties or seventies with primary liver carcinoma and hepatitis B virus infection. J is TRBJ1-5 and V is TRBV28; tentative D call: TRBD1 (6 bases). Source material: liver tumor tissue from sampling region 5. Subset given: tumor region T5, tumor centre. CDR3 region: CASSPTGTNQPQHL. CDR3 in DNA: TGTGCCAGCAGCCCCACAGGGACCAATCAGCCCCAGCATTTG.